The present entry profiles one T cell receptor (beta chain) with its context. Compared with germline, one end of the junction differs, possibly owing to a read error. The data originate from a study of blood T cell repertoires in COVID-19. The method was immunoSEQ multiplex PCR; TCRdb's version includes in-frame clones alone and lacks a portion of them. The profile shows roughly 97,000 clones, about 80% of them singletons. This CDR3 has 15 amino acids. CDR1 SSHAT and CDR2 FNYEAQ come from the germline V gene (reference sequence). This sequence originates from a man between 70 and 80 years old with acute or convalescent COVID-19. What was sequenced was peripheral blood. The V gene is TRBV7-7, the J gene TRBJ2-1; 9 bases agree with TRBD2. CDR3 region: CASSLFSGSSNEQFF. The CDR3 region has the DNA TGTGCTAGCAGCTTATTTAGCGGGAGTAGCAATGAGCAGTTCTTC. The full variable domain, rest sourced from reference TRBV7-7 and TRBJ2-1, is GAGVSQSPRYKVTKRGQDVTLRCDPISSHATLYWYQQALGQGPEFLTYFNYEAQPDKSGLPSDRFSAERPEGSISTLTIQRTEQRDSAMYRCASSLFSGSSNEQFFGPGTRLTVL.